Listed here is a single T cell receptor (beta chain). Its target is unknown. A sample-barcoded 5' primer and a J-beta primer mix were used in a second PCR of roughly 6 to 11 cycles. Each CDR3 protein is one row after TCRdb ran MiXCR on the 5' RACE reads. Of 700,000 to 1,000,000 distinct CDR3 sequences detected, 40% to 50% appear once; the ten largest clones hold about 21%. The entry originates in a study of blood T cells in healthy people across ages. V lost 8 bases, J lost 9 bases, and 24 bases lay in between. Germline CDR1 DFQATT, CDR2 SNEGSKA (reference sequence). CDR3 length: 14 residues. Study-level results: Per million T cells, the diversity of TCR beta decreased roughly linearly as age advanced.

No fewer than 7 million PBMCs went into each sample. V usage is TRBV20-1 and J usage is TRBJ2-3; D uncertain. Sequenced material: blood. The receptor was isolated from a man in his fifties or sixties in good health. As DNA, the CDR3 is TGCAGTCCCATCCGGTCCACCATTCCAAAAACGCAGTATTTT. It is translated as CSPIRSTIPKTQYF.